These T cell receptor beta chains were read from a single sample in a study of blood T cell repertoires in COVID-19. Only in-frame clones appear in the TCRdb table, and some are missing; sequencing was by immunoSEQ multiplex PCR. The table shows about 87,000 clones, with over 80% occurring only once. The sample was peripheral blood. These receptors all stem from a woman aged 70 to 79 with acute or convalescent COVID-19. The CDR3 runs from the conserved cysteine through the conserved F or W. Each record gives: J gene, clone size, D gene, V gene, CDR3 DNA, CDR3 protein. The D gene is left open where the match is weak. The size entry is marked missing in some rows and otherwise reads once, few, many or a size class.

j_gene: TRBJ2-1
abundance: NA
d_gene: NA
v_gene: TRBV29-1
CDR3nt: TGCAGCGTTGAAGGGCGAGCGTTCCTCTACAATGAGCAGTTCTTC
CDR3aa: CSVEGRAFLYNEQFF

j_gene: TRBJ1-1
abundance: NA
d_gene: TRBD1
v_gene: TRBV2
CDR3nt: TGTGCCAGGGACAGGGGGTCGAACACTGAAGCTTTCTTT
CDR3aa: CARDRGSNTEAFF

j_gene: TRBJ1-1
abundance: NA
d_gene: NA
v_gene: TRBV2
CDR3nt: TGTGCCAGCAGTCCGGGGATGAACACTGAAGCTTTCTTT
CDR3aa: CASSPGMNTEAFF

j_gene: TRBJ1-1
abundance: NA
d_gene: NA
v_gene: TRBV5-5
CDR3nt: TGTGCCAGCAGCTTAACATCCGTTTTGAACACTGAAGCTTTCTTT
CDR3aa: CASSLTSVLNTEAFF

j_gene: TRBJ2-1
abundance: few
d_gene: TRBD1
v_gene: TRBV27
CDR3nt: TGTGCCAGCAGTTCGACAGGGTTCGAGCAGTTCTTC
CDR3aa: CASSSTGFEQFF

j_gene: TRBJ1-1
abundance: NA
d_gene: TRBD1
v_gene: TRBV30
CDR3nt: TGTGCCTGGAGTCACACAGAAGGGGGCTTTGAAGCTTTCTTT
CDR3aa: CAWSHTEGGFEAFF

j_gene: TRBJ1-5
abundance: NA
d_gene: NA
v_gene: TRBV21-1
CDR3nt: TGTGCCAGCAGCAAAAAACCCCTCCGACTGCGCGACAGGGACAGGAATCAGCCCCAGCATTTT
CDR3aa: CASSKKPLRLRDRDRNQPQHF

j_gene: TRBJ1-3
abundance: NA
d_gene: NA
v_gene: TRBV5-4
CDR3nt: TGTGCCAGCAGCTTCCTACAGGGTGGAAACACCATATATTTT
CDR3aa: CASSFLQGGNTIYF

j_gene: TRBJ1-4
abundance: NA
d_gene: NA
v_gene: TRBV7-3
CDR3nt: TGTGCCAGCAGCCAGGGGTGGTTAAACGAAAAACTGTTTTTT
CDR3aa: CASSQGWLNEKLFF

j_gene: TRBJ2-5
abundance: NA
d_gene: NA
v_gene: TRBV18
CDR3nt: TGTGCCAGCTCACCACTAAAACAGGCGGAGACCCAGTACTTC
CDR3aa: CASSPLKQAETQYF

j_gene: TRBJ1-2
abundance: NA
d_gene: TRBD1
v_gene: TRBV10-3
CDR3nt: TGTGCCATCAGTGGTGCCGGACAGGGGATTAACTATGGCTACACCTTC
CDR3aa: CAISGAGQGINYGYTF

j_gene: TRBJ2-7
abundance: once
d_gene: TRBD1
v_gene: TRBV19
CDR3nt: TGTGCCAGTAGTATCGACAGGGTCGAGCAGTACTTC
CDR3aa: CASSIDRVEQYF

j_gene: TRBJ2-5
abundance: NA
d_gene: TRBD1
v_gene: TRBV20-1
CDR3nt: TGCAGTGCTAGTACAGGGGGCGCTTTAGAGACCCAGTACTTC
CDR3aa: CSASTGGALETQYF

j_gene: TRBJ1-1
abundance: few
d_gene: NA
v_gene: TRBV7-2
CDR3nt: TGTGCCAGCAGCTTAGTTGAGGGATTGAACACTGAAGCTTTCTTT
CDR3aa: CASSLVEGLNTEAFF

j_gene: TRBJ2-7
abundance: NA
d_gene: TRBD1
v_gene: TRBV2
CDR3nt: TGTGCCAGCACTTTGGCAGGGGGAAGGTACGAGCAGTACTTC
CDR3aa: CASTLAGGRYEQYF

j_gene: TRBJ1-2
abundance: NA
d_gene: TRBD1
v_gene: TRBV2
CDR3nt: TGTGCCAGCAGTGAAGACAGGGGGCCGTATGGCTACACCTTC
CDR3aa: CASSEDRGPYGYTF

j_gene: TRBJ1-2
abundance: NA
d_gene: NA
v_gene: TRBV7-9
CDR3nt: TGTGCCAGCAGCTTAGATCAACACGACAGAAGCTACACCTTC
CDR3aa: CASSLDQHDRSYTF

j_gene: TRBJ2-2
abundance: once
d_gene: NA
v_gene: TRBV6-5
CDR3nt: TGTGCCAGCACCCATGACAGCAGTACCGGGGAGCTGTTTTTT
CDR3aa: CASTHDSSTGELFF

j_gene: TRBJ2-3
abundance: NA
d_gene: NA
v_gene: TRBV7-9
CDR3nt: TGTGCCAGCAGCCCTATCGAGACTAGCACAGATACGCAGTATTTT
CDR3aa: CASSPIETSTDTQYF

j_gene: TRBJ2-3
abundance: NA
d_gene: TRBD1
v_gene: TRBV11-3
CDR3nt: TGTGCCAGCAGACCCTTCACAGGGGATAGCACAGATACGCAGTATTTT
CDR3aa: CASRPFTGDSTDTQYF

j_gene: TRBJ1-3
abundance: NA
d_gene: TRBD1
v_gene: TRBV10-3
CDR3nt: TGTGCCACCCGGGGACAGGGTGGAAACACCATATATTTT
CDR3aa: CATRGQGGNTIYF

j_gene: TRBJ1-1
abundance: NA
d_gene: NA
v_gene: TRBV20-1
CDR3nt: TGCAGTGCCGACAGGTTCACTGAAGCTTTCTTT
CDR3aa: CSADRFTEAFF

j_gene: TRBJ2-1
abundance: NA
d_gene: TRBD2
v_gene: TRBV2
CDR3nt: TGTGCCAGCGGGAGGTTAGCGGGGGGAAAAGACAATGAGCAGTTCTTC
CDR3aa: CASGRLAGGKDNEQFF

j_gene: TRBJ2-7
abundance: NA
d_gene: NA
v_gene: TRBV27
CDR3nt: TGTGCCAGCAGACAACCGGGGGACCCGAGCTCCTACGAGCAGTACTTC
CDR3aa: CASRQPGDPSSYEQYF

j_gene: TRBJ2-6
abundance: NA
d_gene: NA
v_gene: TRBV19
CDR3nt: TGTGCCAGTCGACAGGAAACTGGGGCCAACGTCCTGACTTTC
CDR3aa: CASRQETGANVLTF

j_gene: TRBJ2-1
abundance: NA
d_gene: TRBD1
v_gene: TRBV11-3
CDR3nt: TGTGCCAGCAGCCGGGACAGGGGGCTGAAAAATGAGCAGTTCTTC
CDR3aa: CASSRDRGLKNEQFF

j_gene: TRBJ1-1
abundance: NA
d_gene: NA
v_gene: TRBV13
CDR3nt: TGTGCCAGCGCCGAGCGGGGGCCGGGGACTGAAGCTTTCTTT
CDR3aa: CASAERGPGTEAFF

j_gene: TRBJ2-2
abundance: once
d_gene: TRBD1
v_gene: TRBV28
CDR3nt: TGTGCCAGCAGACAGACAGGGGGAGGAACCGGGGAGCTGTTTTTT
CDR3aa: CASRQTGGGTGELFF

j_gene: TRBJ1-6
abundance: few
d_gene: NA
v_gene: TRBV7-8
CDR3nt: TGTGCCAGCAGCTGGTACCAGGGCCCGGGCTCCTATAATTCACCCCTCCACTTT
CDR3aa: CASSWYQGPGSYNSPLHF

j_gene: TRBJ2-6
abundance: NA
d_gene: NA
v_gene: TRBV7-3
CDR3nt: TGTGCCAGCAGCCCCAGTTTTGGGGCCAACGTCCTGACTTTC
CDR3aa: CASSPSFGANVLTF

j_gene: TRBJ1-1
abundance: NA
d_gene: TRBD1
v_gene: TRBV29-1
CDR3nt: TGCAGCCTTGCCGGCGGACAGGGTACCACTGAAGCTTTCTTT
CDR3aa: CSLAGGQGTTEAFF

j_gene: TRBJ1-1
abundance: NA
d_gene: NA
v_gene: TRBV18
CDR3nt: TGTGCCAGCTCACCACAGGGAGGAGCTGAAGCTTTCTTT
CDR3aa: CASSPQGGAEAFF

j_gene: TRBJ2-3
abundance: NA
d_gene: TRBD2
v_gene: TRBV18
CDR3nt: TGTGCCAGCTCCCAGGGAGTAGCGGGGGATACGCAGTATTTT
CDR3aa: CASSQGVAGDTQYF

j_gene: TRBJ1-2
abundance: few
d_gene: TRBD1
v_gene: TRBV2
CDR3nt: TGTGCCAGCAGTGCTGCACAGGGGTTGTCCTATGGCTACACCTTC
CDR3aa: CASSAAQGLSYGYTF

j_gene: TRBJ2-2
abundance: NA
d_gene: NA
v_gene: TRBV2
CDR3nt: TGTGCCAGCAGTGAAGCGCCCCGGGGGACGGCCGGGGAGCTGTTTTTT
CDR3aa: CASSEAPRGTAGELFF

j_gene: TRBJ2-1
abundance: NA
d_gene: NA
v_gene: TRBV6-1
CDR3nt: TGTGCCACTGAAGGGGGCGGGGGGAACAATGAGCAGTTCTTC
CDR3aa: CATEGGGGNNEQFF

j_gene: TRBJ1-5
abundance: NA
d_gene: NA
v_gene: TRBV6-5
CDR3nt: TGTGCCAGCAGTTTGACTCGGGGAGGGCCCCAGCATTTT
CDR3aa: CASSLTRGGPQHF

j_gene: TRBJ2-1
abundance: few
d_gene: TRBD2
v_gene: TRBV28
CDR3nt: TGTGCCAGCACCCAACCTCTAGCGGGGGGGGTAAGCTCCTACAATGAGCAGTTCTTC
CDR3aa: CASTQPLAGGVSSYNEQFF

j_gene: TRBJ2-6
abundance: NA
d_gene: NA
v_gene: TRBV5-1
CDR3nt: TGCGCCAGCAGCTCCCAGGATGGGTCTGGGGCCAACGTCCTGACTTTC
CDR3aa: CASSSQDGSGANVLTF

j_gene: TRBJ1-2
abundance: NA
d_gene: TRBD1
v_gene: TRBV6-5
CDR3nt: TGTGCCAGCAGTTATGCCGGGACAGGAGCAAGTGGCTACACCTTC
CDR3aa: CASSYAGTGASGYTF

j_gene: TRBJ2-7
abundance: few
d_gene: TRBD1
v_gene: TRBV29-1
CDR3nt: TGCAGCGTAACCCGGGACAGGGCTGACGAGCAGTACTTC
CDR3aa: CSVTRDRADEQYF

j_gene: TRBJ2-7
abundance: NA
d_gene: NA
v_gene: TRBV11-2
CDR3nt: TGTGCCAGCAGCTTTTGGGAGACAGGAGACTACGAGCAGTACTTC
CDR3aa: CASSFWETGDYEQYF

j_gene: TRBJ1-6
abundance: NA
d_gene: TRBD1
v_gene: TRBV12-3/TRBV12-4
CDR3nt: TGTGCCAGCACACAGGGGACCCCGTCCCCCCTCCACTTT
CDR3aa: CASTQGTPSPLHF

j_gene: TRBJ1-4
abundance: NA
d_gene: TRBD1
v_gene: TRBV5-1
CDR3nt: TGCGCCAGCAGCCCCCAGGGGACAGGGACTAATGAAAAACTGTTTTTT
CDR3aa: CASSPQGTGTNEKLFF

j_gene: TRBJ2-5
abundance: NA
d_gene: TRBD1
v_gene: TRBV3-1/TRBV3-2
CDR3nt: TGTGCCAGCAGCCAGGGACAGACCTCCCAAGAGACCCAGTACTTC
CDR3aa: CASSQGQTSQETQYF